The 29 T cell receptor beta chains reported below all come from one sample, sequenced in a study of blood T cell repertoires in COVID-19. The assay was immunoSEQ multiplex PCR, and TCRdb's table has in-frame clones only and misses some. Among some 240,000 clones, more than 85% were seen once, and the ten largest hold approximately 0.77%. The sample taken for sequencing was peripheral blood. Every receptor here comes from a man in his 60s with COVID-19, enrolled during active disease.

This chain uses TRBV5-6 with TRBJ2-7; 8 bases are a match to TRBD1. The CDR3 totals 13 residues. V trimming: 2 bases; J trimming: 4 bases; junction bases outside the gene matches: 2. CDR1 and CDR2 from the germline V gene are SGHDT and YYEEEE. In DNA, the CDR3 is TGTGCCAGCAGCTTACGACAGGGGTACGAGCAGTACTTC. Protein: CASSLRQGYEQYF.

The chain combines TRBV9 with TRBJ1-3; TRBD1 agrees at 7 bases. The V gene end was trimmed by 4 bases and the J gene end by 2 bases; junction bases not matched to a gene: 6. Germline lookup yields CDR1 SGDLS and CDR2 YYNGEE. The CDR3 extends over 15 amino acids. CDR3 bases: TGTGCCAGCAGCCCCGATCAGGGGGCTGGAAACACCATATATTTT. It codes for CASSPDQGAGNTIYF.

In DNA, the CDR3 is TGTGCCAGCAGTTTACGACAGGGTACCAATCAGCCCCAGCATTTT. It yields the protein CASSLRQGTNQPQHF. V is TRBV6-2 or TRBV6-3 and J is TRBJ1-5; 7 positions agree with TRBD1. Germline CDR1 MNHEY, CDR2 SVGEGT. The ends lost 4 bases at V and 3 bases at J; junction bases unmatched: 6. This CDR3 contains 15 residues.

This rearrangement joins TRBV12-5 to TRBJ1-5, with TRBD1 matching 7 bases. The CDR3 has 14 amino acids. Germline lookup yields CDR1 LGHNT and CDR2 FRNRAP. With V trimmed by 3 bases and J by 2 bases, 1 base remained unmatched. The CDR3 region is CASGFGTGNQPQHF. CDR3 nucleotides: TGTGCTAGTGGTTTCGGGACAGGCAATCAGCCCCAGCATTTT.

This CDR3 reads CASSLRGQRNNSPLHF. DNA for the CDR3: TGTGCCAGCAGTTTGCGGGGGCAGAGGAATAATTCACCCCTCCACTTT. The chain has TRBV27 and TRBJ1-6; possibly TRBD1 for D (6 bases). V lost 3 bases to trimming and J lost 5 bases, with 14 bases between them. Germline CDR1 reads MNHEY; CDR2 reads SMNVEV (reference sequence). This CDR3 region has 16 residues.

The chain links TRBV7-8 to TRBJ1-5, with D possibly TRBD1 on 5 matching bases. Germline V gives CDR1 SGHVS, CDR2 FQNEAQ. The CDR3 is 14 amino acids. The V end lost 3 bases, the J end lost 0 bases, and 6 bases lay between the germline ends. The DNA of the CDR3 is TGTGCCAGCAGCTTGACAGCTAGCAATCAGCCCCAGCATTTT. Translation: CASSLTASNQPQHF.

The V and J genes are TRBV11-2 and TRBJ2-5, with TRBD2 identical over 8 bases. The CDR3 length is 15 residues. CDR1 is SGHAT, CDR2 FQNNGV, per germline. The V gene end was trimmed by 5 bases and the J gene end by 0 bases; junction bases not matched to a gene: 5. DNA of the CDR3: TGTGCCAGCAGCCCTCGGGGGGGGTACCAAGAGACCCAGTACTTC. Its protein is CASSPRGGYQETQYF.

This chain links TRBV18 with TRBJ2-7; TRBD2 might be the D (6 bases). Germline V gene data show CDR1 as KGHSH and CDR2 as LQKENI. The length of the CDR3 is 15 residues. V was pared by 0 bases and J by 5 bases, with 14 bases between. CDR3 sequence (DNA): TGTGCCAGCTCACCACCTGCCGGAGGGGCCCACGAGCAGTACTTC. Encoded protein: CASSPPAGGAHEQYF.

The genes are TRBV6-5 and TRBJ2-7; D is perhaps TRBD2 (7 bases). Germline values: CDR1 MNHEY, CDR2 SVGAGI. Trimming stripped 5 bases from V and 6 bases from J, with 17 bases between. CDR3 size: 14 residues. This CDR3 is CASSQARGRGEQYF. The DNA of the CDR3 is TGTGCCAGCAGTCAGGCGCGGGGGCGTGGCGAGCAGTACTTC.

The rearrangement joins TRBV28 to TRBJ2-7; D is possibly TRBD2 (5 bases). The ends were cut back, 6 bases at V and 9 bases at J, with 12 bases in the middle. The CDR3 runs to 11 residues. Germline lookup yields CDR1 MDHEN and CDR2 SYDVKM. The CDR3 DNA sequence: TGTGCCAGCAGCCCGGGGATGCCGCAGTACTTC. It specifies CASSPGMPQYF.

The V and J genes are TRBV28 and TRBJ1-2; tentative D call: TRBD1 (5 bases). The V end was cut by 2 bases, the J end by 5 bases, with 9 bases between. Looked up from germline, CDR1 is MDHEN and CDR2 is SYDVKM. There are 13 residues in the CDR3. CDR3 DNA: TGTGCCAGCAGTTTAGGAGGGGCGTATGGCTACACCTTC. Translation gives CASSLGGAYGYTF.

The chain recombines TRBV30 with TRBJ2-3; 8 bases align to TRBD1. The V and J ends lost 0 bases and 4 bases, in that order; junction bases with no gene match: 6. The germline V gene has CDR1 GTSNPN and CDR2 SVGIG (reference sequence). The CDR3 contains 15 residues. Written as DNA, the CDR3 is TGTGCCTGGAGTGTAGGTCAGGGGGCATCAGATACGCAGTATTTT. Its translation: CAWSVGQGASDTQYF.

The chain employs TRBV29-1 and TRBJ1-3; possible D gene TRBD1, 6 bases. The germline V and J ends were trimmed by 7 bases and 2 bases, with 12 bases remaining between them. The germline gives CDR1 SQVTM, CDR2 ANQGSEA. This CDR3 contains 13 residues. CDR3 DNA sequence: TGCAGCGCCCTCCGGACAGCTGGAAACACCATATATTTT. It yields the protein CSALRTAGNTIYF. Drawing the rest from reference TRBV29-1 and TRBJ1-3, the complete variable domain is SAVISQKPSRDICQRGTSLTIQCQVDSQVTMMFWYRQQPGQSLTLIATANQGSEATYESGFVIDKFPISRPNLTFSTLTVSNMSPEDSSIYLCSALRTAGNTIYFGEGSWLTVV.

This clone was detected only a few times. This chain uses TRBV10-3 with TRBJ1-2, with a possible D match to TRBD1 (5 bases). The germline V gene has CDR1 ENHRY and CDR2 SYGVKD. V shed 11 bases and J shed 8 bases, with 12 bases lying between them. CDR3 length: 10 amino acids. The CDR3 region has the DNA TGTGCCTGGGGGGTGGAGGGCTACACCTTC. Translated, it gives CAWGVEGYTF.

The chain's CDR3 is CASSQASSGSYEQYF. DNA of the CDR3: TGCGCCAGCAGCCAAGCCTCTAGCGGGAGCTACGAGCAGTACTTC. The chain has TRBV4-1 and TRBJ2-7, with 10 positions matching TRBD2. Germline V gene sequence: CDR1 MGHRA, CDR2 YSYEKL. The J segment lost 3 bases and the V segment lost 1 base, leaving 3 bases of the junction unmatched. This CDR3 has 15 residues.

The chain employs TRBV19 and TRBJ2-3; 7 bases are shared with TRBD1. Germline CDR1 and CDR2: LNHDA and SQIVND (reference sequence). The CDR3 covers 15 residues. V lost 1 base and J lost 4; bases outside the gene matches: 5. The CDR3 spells CASSIGRGMADTQYF. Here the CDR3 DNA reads TGTGCCAGTAGTATAGGCAGGGGGATGGCAGATACGCAGTATTTT.

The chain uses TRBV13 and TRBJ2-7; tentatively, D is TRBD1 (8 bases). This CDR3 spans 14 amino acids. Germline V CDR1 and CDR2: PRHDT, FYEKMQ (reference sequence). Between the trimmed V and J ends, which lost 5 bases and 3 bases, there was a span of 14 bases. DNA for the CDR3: TGTGCCAGCAGCCCGACAGGGGAGGGCTACGAGCAGTACTTC. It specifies CASSPTGEGYEQYF.

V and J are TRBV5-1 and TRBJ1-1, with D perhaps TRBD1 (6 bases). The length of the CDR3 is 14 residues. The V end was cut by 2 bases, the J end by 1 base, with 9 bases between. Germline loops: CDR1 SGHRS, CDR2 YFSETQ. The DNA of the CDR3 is TGCGCCAGCAGCTTTCAGGGGACGAACACTGAAGCTTTCTTT. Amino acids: CASSFQGTNTEAFF. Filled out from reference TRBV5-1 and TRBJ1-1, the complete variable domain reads KAGVTQTPRYLIKTRGQQVTLSCSPISGHRSVSWYQQTPGQGLQFLFEYFSETQRNKGNFPGRFSGRQFSNSRSEMNVSTLELGDSALYLCASSFQGTNTEAFFGQGTRLTVV.

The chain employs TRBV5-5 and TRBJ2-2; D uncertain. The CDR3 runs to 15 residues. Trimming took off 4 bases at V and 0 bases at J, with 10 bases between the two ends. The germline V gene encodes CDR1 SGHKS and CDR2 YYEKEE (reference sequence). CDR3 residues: CASSPADTNTGELFF. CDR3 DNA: TGTGCCAGCAGCCCGGCCGACACGAACACCGGGGAGCTGTTTTTT.

The CDR3 sequence: CASSLRQGALEGYTF. The CDR3 DNA reads as TGCGCCAGCAGCTTAAGACAGGGGGCTTTGGAGGGCTACACCTTC. The rearrangement links TRBV5-1 to TRBJ1-2; 10 bases are a match to TRBD1. The J segment lost 8 bases and the V segment lost 2 bases, leaving 9 bases of the junction unmatched. CDR3 size: 15 residues. CDR1 and CDR2 from the germline V gene are SGHRS and YFSETQ.

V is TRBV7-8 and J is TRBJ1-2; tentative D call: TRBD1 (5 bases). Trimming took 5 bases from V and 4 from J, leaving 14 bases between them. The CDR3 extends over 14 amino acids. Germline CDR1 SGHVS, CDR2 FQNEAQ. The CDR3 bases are TGTGCCAGCAGCGTAGGTGGGCAGGGCTATGGCTACACCTTC. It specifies CASSVGGQGYGYTF. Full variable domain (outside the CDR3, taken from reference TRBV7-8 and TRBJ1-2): GAGVSQSPRYKVAKRGQDVALRCDPISGHVSLFWYQQALGQGPEFLTYFQNEAQLDKSGLPSDRFFAERPEGSVSTLKIQRTQQEDSAVYLCASSVGGQGYGYTFGSGTRLTVV.

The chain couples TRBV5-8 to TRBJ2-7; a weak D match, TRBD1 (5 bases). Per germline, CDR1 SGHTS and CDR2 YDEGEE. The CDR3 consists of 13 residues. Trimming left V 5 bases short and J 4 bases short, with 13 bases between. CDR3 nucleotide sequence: TGTGCCAGCAGGGGCAGGGTTGAATACGAGCAGTACTTC. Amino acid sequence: CASRGRVEYEQYF.

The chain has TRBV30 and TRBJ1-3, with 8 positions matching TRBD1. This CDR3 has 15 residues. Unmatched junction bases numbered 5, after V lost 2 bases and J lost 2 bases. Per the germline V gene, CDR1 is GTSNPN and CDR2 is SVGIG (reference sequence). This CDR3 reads CAWSRGTGTGNTIYF. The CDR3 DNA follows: TGTGCCTGGAGTAGAGGGACAGGTACTGGAAACACCATATATTTT.

CDR3 sequence: CASSLEDRLGTEAFF. The CDR3 bases are TGTGCCAGCAGCTTGGAGGACAGGTTAGGGACTGAAGCTTTCTTT. The V call is TRBV5-4, the J call TRBJ1-1; 7 nucleotides align to TRBD1. The CDR3 length is 15 residues. Trimming removed 0 bases from V and 5 bases from J; junction bases left unmatched: 7. Germline loops: CDR1 SGHNT, CDR2 YYREEE (reference sequence). Supplemented by reference TRBV5-4 and TRBJ1-1, the full variable domain reads ETGVTQSPTHLIKTRGQQVTLRCSSQSGHNTVSWYQQALGQGPQFIFQYYREEENGRGNFPPRFSGLQFPNYSSELNVNALELDDSALYLCASSLEDRLGTEAFFGQGTRLTVV.

The DNA of the CDR3 is TGTGCCAGCAGCTCAGGGTCCCGCACTGAAGCTTTCTTT. It is translated as CASSSGSRTEAFF. The chain joins TRBV5-4 to TRBJ1-1; the D gene is possibly TRBD1 (5 bases). V lost 3 bases, J lost 4 bases, and 10 bases lay in between. Germline CDR1 and CDR2: SGHNT and YYREEE (reference sequence). The CDR3 contains 13 residues.

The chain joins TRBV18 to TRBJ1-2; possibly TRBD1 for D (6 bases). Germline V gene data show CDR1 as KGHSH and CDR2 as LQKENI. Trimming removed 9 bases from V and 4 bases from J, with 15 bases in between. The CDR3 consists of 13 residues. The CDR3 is CASTGTRGYGYTF. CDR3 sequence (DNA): TGTGCCAGTACAGGGACGAGAGGCTATGGCTACACCTTC.

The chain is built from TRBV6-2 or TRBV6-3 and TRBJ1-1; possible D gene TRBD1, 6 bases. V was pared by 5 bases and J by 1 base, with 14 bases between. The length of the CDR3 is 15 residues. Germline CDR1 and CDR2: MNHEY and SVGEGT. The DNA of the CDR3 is TGTGCCAGCAGTATTTACAGGGCCCCGAACACTGAAGCTTTCTTT. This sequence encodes CASSIYRAPNTEAFF.

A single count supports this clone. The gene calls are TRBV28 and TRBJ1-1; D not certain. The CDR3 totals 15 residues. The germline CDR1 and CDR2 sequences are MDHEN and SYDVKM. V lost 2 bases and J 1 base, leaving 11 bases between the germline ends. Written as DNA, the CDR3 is TGTGCCAGCAGTTTAGTTCATTTCAAGAACACTGAAGCTTTCTTT. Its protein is CASSLVHFKNTEAFF.

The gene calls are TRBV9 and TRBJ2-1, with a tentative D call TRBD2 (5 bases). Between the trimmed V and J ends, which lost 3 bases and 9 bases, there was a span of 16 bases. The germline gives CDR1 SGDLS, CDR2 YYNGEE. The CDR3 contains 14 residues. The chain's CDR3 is CASSANAGVGEQFF. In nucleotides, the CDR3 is TGTGCCAGCAGCGCGAACGCGGGCGTGGGTGAGCAGTTCTTC.